The 5 T cell receptor beta chains listed next were all sequenced from one sample in a study of blood T cell repertoires in COVID-19. Produced via immunoSEQ multiplex PCR; TCRdb's table is partial and in-frame only. The sample holds roughly 200,000 clones; around 79% are singletons and the top ten take 13%. Material for sequencing was peripheral blood. Source of these receptors: a man aged 50 to 60 who had recovered from COVID-19.

The V call is TRBV6-2 or TRBV6-3, the J call TRBJ2-7; no definite D call. This CDR3 is built from 12 residues. Germline V lookup: CDR1 MNHEY, CDR2 SVGEGT. V lost 4 bases, J lost 9 bases, and 13 bases lay in between. CDR3 in amino acids: CASSSSGGLQYF. The CDR3 coding sequence is TGTGCCAGCAGTTCGTCTGGCGGCCTGCAGTACTTC.

The chain is built from TRBV18 and TRBJ2-3; 8 bases are a match to TRBD1. The germline CDR1 and CDR2 sequences are KGHSH and LQKENI. V shed 6 bases, J shed 1 base, and the junction held 6 bases outside the gene matches. The CDR3 is 15 residues long. CDR3 nucleotide sequence: TGTGCCAGCTCGCTCGACAGGGGTGGCACAGATACGCAGTATTTT. This sequence encodes CASSLDRGGTDTQYF.

The chain uses TRBV28 and TRBJ2-2; 7 bases line up with TRBD2. Germline V gene data show CDR1 as MDHEN and CDR2 as SYDVKM. Germline trimming cut 8 bases from V and 4 bases from J; bases unmatched to any gene: 10. The CDR3 has 15 amino acids. The DNA for the CDR3 is TGTGCCAGCGGATGGGCTAGCGGCGGCACCGGGGAGCTGTTTTTT. Translated, it gives CASGWASGGTGELFF.

This chain uses TRBV5-8 with TRBJ2-7, with TRBD2 matching over 13 bases. Germline CDR1 reads SGHTS; CDR2 reads YDEGEE. CDR3 size: 15 residues. J lost 3 bases, V lost 4 bases, and 4 bases had no gene match. The CDR3 loop is CASSTGLAGVYEQYF. CDR3 coding DNA: TGTGCCAGCAGCACAGGACTAGCGGGAGTCTACGAGCAGTACTTC.

This chain connects TRBV5-4 to TRBJ2-3, with 8 bases identical to TRBD2. CDR1 SGHNT and CDR2 YYREEE come from the germline V gene (reference sequence). The CDR3 covers 14 residues. The junction had 4 bases not matched to a gene; V was cut back by 6 bases and J by 1 base. DNA of the CDR3: TGTGCCAGCACCCTGACTAGCGGCACAGATACGCAGTATTTT. It is translated as CASTLTSGTDTQYF.